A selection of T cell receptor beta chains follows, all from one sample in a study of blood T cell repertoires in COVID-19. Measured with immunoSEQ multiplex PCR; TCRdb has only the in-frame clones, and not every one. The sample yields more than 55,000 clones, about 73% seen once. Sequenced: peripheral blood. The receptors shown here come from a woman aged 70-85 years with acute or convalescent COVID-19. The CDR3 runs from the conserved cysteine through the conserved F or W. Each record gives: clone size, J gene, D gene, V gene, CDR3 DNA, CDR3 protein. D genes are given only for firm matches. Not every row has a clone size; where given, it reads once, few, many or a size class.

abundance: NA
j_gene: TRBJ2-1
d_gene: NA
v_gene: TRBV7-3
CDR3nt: TGTGCCAGCAGCTTAGTGAGGGACAATGAGCAGTTCTTC
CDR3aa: CASSLVRDNEQFF

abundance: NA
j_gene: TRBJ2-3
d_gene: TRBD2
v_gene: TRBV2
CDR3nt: TGTGCCAGTGGTCGGACTAGCTCATCAGATACGCAGTATTTT
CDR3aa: CASGRTSSSDTQYF

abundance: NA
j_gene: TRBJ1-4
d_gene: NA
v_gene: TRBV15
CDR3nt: TGTGCCACCAGCAGAGGGCAGAATGAAAAACTGTTTTTT
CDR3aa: CATSRGQNEKLFF

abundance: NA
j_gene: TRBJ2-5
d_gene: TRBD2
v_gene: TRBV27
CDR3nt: TGTGCCAGCAGTTCCCCCGGACTAGCGGTCGAGACCCAGTACTTC
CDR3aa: CASSSPGLAVETQYF

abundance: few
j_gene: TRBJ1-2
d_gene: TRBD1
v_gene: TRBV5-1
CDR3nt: TGCGCCAGCAGCTTGTCTGTTCCTCGGACAGGGGTTAGCTATGGCTACACCTTC
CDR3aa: CASSLSVPRTGVSYGYTF

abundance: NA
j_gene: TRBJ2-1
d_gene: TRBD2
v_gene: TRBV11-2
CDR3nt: TGTGCCAGCAGCTTAGATCTTCTAGTCGGCCCGGGGGGGCCCGTGGGGCAGTTCTTC
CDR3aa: CASSLDLLVGPGGPVGQFF

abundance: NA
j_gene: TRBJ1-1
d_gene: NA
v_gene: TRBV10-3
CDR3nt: TGTGCCATCAGTGAGGACAGCCCTGAAGCTTTCTTT
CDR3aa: CAISEDSPEAFF

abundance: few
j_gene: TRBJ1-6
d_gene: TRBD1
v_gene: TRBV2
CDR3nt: TGTGCCAGCAGACCCCGGGACAGGGGAATGAGGCCTAGTAATTCACCCCTCCACTTT
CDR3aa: CASRPRDRGMRPSNSPLHF

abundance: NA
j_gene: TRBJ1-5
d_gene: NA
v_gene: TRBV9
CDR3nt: TGTGCCAGCAGCGTAGGGACACTCGGGAATCAGCCCCAGCATTTT
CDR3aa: CASSVGTLGNQPQHF

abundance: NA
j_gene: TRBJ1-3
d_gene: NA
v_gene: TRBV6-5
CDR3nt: TGTGCCAGCAGTCAGGACAAGAGTGGAAACACCATATATTTT
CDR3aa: CASSQDKSGNTIYF

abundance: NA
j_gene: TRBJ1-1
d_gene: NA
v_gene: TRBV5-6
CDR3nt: TGTGCCAGCAGCTTGACCGGGACTCCGAACACTGAAGCTTTCTTT
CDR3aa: CASSLTGTPNTEAFF